Presented here are 25 T cell receptor beta chains from one specimen sequenced in a study of blood T cell repertoires in COVID-19. TCRdb's table, derived via immunoSEQ multiplex PCR, lists solely in-frame clones and lacks some. The sample shows some 670,000 clones, about nine tenths of them seen only once. The sequenced sample consisted of peripheral blood. The receptors shown here come from a woman between 18 and 29 years old with acute or convalescent COVID-19.

The rearrangement joins TRBV7-2 to TRBJ2-5; tentatively, D is TRBD2 (5 bases). The CDR3 runs 16 residues. Germline-derived CDR1 and CDR2 are SGHTA and FQGNSA. V was trimmed by 2 bases and J by 5 bases, leaving 18 bases between them. CDR3 region: CASSLSPAVLRETQYF. Written as DNA, the CDR3 is TGTGCCAGCAGCTTATCTCCAGCGGTTCTTCGGGAGACCCAGTACTTC.

This sequence joins TRBV6-2 or TRBV6-3 and TRBJ2-7, with D possibly being TRBD2 (5 bases). The CDR3 loop spans 12 amino acids. Germline assignment: CDR1 MNHEY and CDR2 SVGEGT. V lost 6 bases to trimming and J lost 3 bases, with 9 bases between them. Here the CDR3 reads CASSWTVYEQYF. The CDR3 DNA reads as TGTGCCAGCAGCTGGACTGTCTACGAGCAGTACTTC.

The V and J genes are TRBV13 and TRBJ1-3; no reliable D call. The V end lost 0 bases, the J end lost 0 bases, and 15 bases lay between the germline ends. CDR3 length: 18 residues. Germline V CDR1 and CDR2: PRHDT, FYEKMQ (reference sequence). The CDR3 nucleotides are TGTGCCAGCAGCTTAGGGCCTTTGGCACCAAGCTCTGGAAACACCATATATTTT. This encodes CASSLGPLAPSSGNTIYF.

This sequence joins TRBV7-3 and TRBJ2-2, with 9 nucleotides matching TRBD1. The V segment lost 4 bases and the J segment 4 bases; nucleotides outside the gene matches: 1. The CDR3 has 14 residues. Per germline, CDR1 SGHTA and CDR2 FQGTGA. CDR3 in DNA: TGTGCCAGCAGCTGGGGACAGGGCACCGGGGAGCTGTTTTTT. It specifies CASSWGQGTGELFF.

The chain carries TRBV27 and TRBJ2-7; TRBD1 agrees at 7 bases. The CDR3 is 15 residues long. Germline trimming cut 0 bases from V and 3 bases from J; bases unmatched to any gene: 5. Germline V lookup: CDR1 MNHEY, CDR2 SMNVEV (reference sequence). CDR3 region: CASSLSGAGGYEQYF. The CDR3 DNA reads as TGTGCCAGCAGTTTATCAGGGGCAGGGGGCTACGAGCAGTACTTC.

V gene TRBV5-1 combines with J gene TRBJ1-1, with D unresolved. Germline lookup yields CDR1 SGHRS and CDR2 YFSETQ. The CDR3 sequence is 14 residues long. With 0 bases removed from V and 6 bases from J, the gap between germline ends came to 12 bases. The chain's CDR3 is CASSLALGSPEAFF. CDR3 in DNA: TGCGCCAGCAGCTTGGCCCTGGGTAGCCCTGAAGCTTTCTTT. The whole variable domain, filled in from reference TRBV5-1 and TRBJ1-1, reads KAGVTQTPRYLIKTRGQQVTLSCSPISGHRSVSWYQQTPGQGLQFLFEYFSETQRNKGNFPGRFSGRQFSNSRSEMNVSTLELGDSALYLCASSLALGSPEAFFGQGTRLTVV.

The chain is built from TRBV7-9 and TRBJ2-1, with 10 bases identical to TRBD1. Germline trimming cut 4 bases from V and 8 bases from J; bases unmatched to any gene: 8. Germline V gene sequence: CDR1 SEHNR, CDR2 FQNEAQ (reference sequence). The CDR3 is made up of 15 amino acids. The CDR3 DNA reads as TGTGCCAGCAGCTCCAGACAGGGGGCGGGATATGAGCAGTTCTTC. This sequence encodes CASSSRQGAGYEQFF.

This chain joins TRBV6-2 or TRBV6-3 and TRBJ1-2; tentative D call: TRBD1 (6 bases). This CDR3 is 15 amino acids long. The germline V gene has CDR1 MNHEY and CDR2 SVGEGT. Trimming left V 5 bases short and J 2 bases short, with 15 bases between. CDR3 DNA sequence: TGTGCCAGCAGTGGAGACTCAACAGGGAACTATGGCTACACCTTC. This gives the protein CASSGDSTGNYGYTF.

V and J are TRBV2 and TRBJ1-5, with D uncertain. V was pared by 6 bases and J by 3 bases, with 15 bases between. The length of the CDR3 is 15 residues. CDR1 and CDR2 from the germline V gene are SNHLY and FYNNEI. The DNA of the CDR3 is TGTGCCAGCAGAGTCGAACTGATCCACAATCAGCCCCAGCATTTT. It specifies CASRVELIHNQPQHF. Supplemented by reference TRBV2 and TRBJ1-5, the full variable domain reads EPEVTQTPSHQVTQMGQEVILRCVPISNHLYFYWYRQILGQKVEFLVSFYNNEISEKSEIFDDQFSVERPDGSNFTLKIRSTKLEDSAMYFCASRVELIHNQPQHFGDGTRLSIL.

The chain combines TRBV27 with TRBJ1-2; the match to TRBD1 covers 9 bases. V was pared by 6 bases and J by 7 bases, with 9 bases of the junction left unmatched. Germline V gives CDR1 MNHEY, CDR2 SMNVEV (reference sequence). This CDR3 comprises 14 residues. The DNA for the CDR3 is TGTGCCAGCAGCTTAACAGGGGGCGTTAGTGGCTACACCTTC. Its translation is CASSLTGGVSGYTF.

V gene TRBV6-2 or TRBV6-3 combines with J gene TRBJ2-1, with D perhaps matching TRBD2 (6 bases). V was clipped by 3 bases and J by 4 bases, with 16 bases between them. The CDR3 has 16 amino acids. CDR1 and CDR2 from the germline V gene are MNHEY and SVGEGT. The CDR3: CASSYSVAGPYNEQFF. For the CDR3, the DNA is TGTGCCAGCAGTTATTCGGTGGCGGGGCCATACAATGAGCAGTTCTTC.

V and J are TRBV5-1 and TRBJ1-1, with D perhaps matching TRBD1 (6 bases). Germline CDR1 SGHRS, CDR2 YFSETQ. There are 17 residues in the CDR3. V was pared by 5 bases and J by 0 bases, with 20 bases between. The CDR3 loop reads CASSSDGPQGMNTEAFF. The CDR3, as DNA: TGCGCCAGCAGTTCTGATGGCCCACAGGGAATGAACACTGAAGCTTTCTTT. The variable domain in full, completed from reference TRBV5-1 and TRBJ1-1, reads KAGVTQTPRYLIKTRGQQVTLSCSPISGHRSVSWYQQTPGQGLQFLFEYFSETQRNKGNFPGRFSGRQFSNSRSEMNVSTLELGDSALYLCASSSDGPQGMNTEAFFGQGTRLTVV.

The CDR3 DNA is TGCAGTGCTAGTCATGGACAGGGGGGCTACGAGCAGTACTTC. Its translation: CSASHGQGGYEQYF. The chain carries TRBV20-1 and TRBJ2-7; 10 positions agree with TRBD1. Germline V gene data show CDR1 as DFQATT and CDR2 as SNEGSKA (reference sequence). The CDR3 covers 14 residues. V lost 3 bases, J lost 3 bases, and 5 bases stayed unmatched.

V and J are TRBV6-4 and TRBJ1-1; D gene uncertain. V dropped 6 bases and J dropped 1 base, with 9 bases sitting between them. The CDR3 contains 13 residues. The germline V gene encodes CDR1 MRHNA and CDR2 SNTAGT. The CDR3 sequence: CASSLDGNTEAFF. DNA for the CDR3: TGTGCCAGCAGCCTAGACGGGAACACTGAAGCTTTCTTT.

This clone appeared a single time. The chain couples TRBV2 to TRBJ2-7; 12 nucleotides agree with TRBD1. This CDR3 has 17 residues. Germline values: CDR1 SNHLY, CDR2 FYNNEI. The ends lost 2 bases at V and 3 bases at J; junction bases unmatched: 8. The DNA for the CDR3 is TGTGCCAGCAGTGAAAGAAGGGGGACAGGGGGCTTCTACGAGCAGTACTTC. Protein: CASSERRGTGGFYEQYF.

The genes are TRBV28 and TRBJ2-7, with TRBD1 matching over 8 bases. Germline CDR1 and CDR2: MDHEN and SYDVKM. The V segment lost 7 bases and the J segment 7 bases; nucleotides outside the gene matches: 12. The CDR3 sequence is 14 residues long. The chain's CDR3 is CASTRRTGSREQYF. CDR3 nucleotides: TGTGCCAGCACCCGAAGGACAGGGTCGAGAGAGCAGTACTTC.

In this sample, this clone turned up once. The J gene is TRBJ2-2, the V gene TRBV4-1, with D possibly TRBD1 on 5 matching bases. This CDR3 has 14 residues. V was clipped by 5 bases and J by 3 bases, with 10 bases between them. Germline CDR1 reads MGHRA; CDR2 reads YSYEKL. The CDR3 DNA reads as TGCGCCAGCAGCGGGGCTTACGACACCGGGGAGCTGTTTTTT. Amino acids: CASSGAYDTGELFF.

DNA for the CDR3: TGTGCCAGCAGCTTAGAAAGGACAGGGTACAATCAGCCCCAGCATTTT. Its translation is CASSLERTGYNQPQHF. V gene TRBV7-8 combines with J gene TRBJ1-5, with TRBD1 matching 8 bases. Germline loops: CDR1 SGHVS, CDR2 FQNEAQ. The CDR3 totals 16 residues. After removal of 1 base from V and 3 bases from J, the junction contained 5 bases not matched to a gene.

This clone was seen only once. This chain connects TRBV6-5 to TRBJ1-6; weak D call: TRBD1 (5 bases). Germline V CDR1 and CDR2: MNHEY, SVGAGI. The CDR3 extends over 14 amino acids. Trimming took off 4 bases at V and 7 bases at J, with 11 bases between the two ends. The CDR3 nucleotides read TGTGCCAGCAGTTTCCAGGGATACAATTCACCCCTCCACTTT. Its protein product is CASSFQGYNSPLHF.

The V call is TRBV5-6, the J call TRBJ2-3, with D maybe TRBD1 (5 bases). Germline assignment: CDR1 SGHDT and CDR2 YYEEEE. This CDR3 is 12 amino acids long. The V and J ends lost 5 bases and 3 bases respectively, with 7 bases between them. The CDR3, as DNA: TGTGCCAGCAGGACAGTGACAGATACGCAGTATTTT. This codes for CASRTVTDTQYF.

This clone was picked up one time. The CDR3 is CSVERQGIGAYEQYF. The CDR3 DNA is TGCAGCGTTGAGAGACAGGGGATTGGGGCCTACGAGCAGTACTTC. The chain joins TRBV29-1 to TRBJ2-7; 8 nucleotides agree with TRBD1. Unmatched junction bases numbered 9, after V lost 3 bases and J lost 2 bases. The CDR3 has 15 amino acids. Germline CDR1 is SQVTM and CDR2 is ANQGSEA.

This clone was detected once. The chain combines TRBV6-2 or TRBV6-3 with TRBJ1-2, with D unclear. From germline, CDR1 is MNHEY and CDR2 SVGEGT. The ends were cut back, 2 bases at V and 4 bases at J, with 8 bases in the middle. The CDR3 extends over 13 amino acids. The CDR3 DNA reads as TGTGCCAGCAGTTACGCACTTATCTATGGCTACACCTTC. This encodes CASSYALIYGYTF.

The gene calls are TRBV5-8 and TRBJ1-6; tentative D call: TRBD1 (5 bases). Trimming pared 3 bases from V and 5 bases from J, leaving 24 bases between. CDR1 and CDR2 from the germline V gene are SGHTS and YDEGEE. The CDR3 is 19 amino acids. The CDR3 sequence is CASSSISVGWGVHNSPLHF. The CDR3 bases are TGTGCCAGCAGCTCCATTAGTGTGGGGTGGGGCGTCCATAATTCACCCCTCCACTTT.

The chain recombines TRBV13 with TRBJ1-6; D gene uncertain. The CDR3 spans 15 residues. Trimming removed 3 bases at V and 3 bases at J, with 9 bases between. Germline CDR1 reads PRHDT; CDR2 reads FYEKMQ (reference sequence). CDR3 protein: CASSLASSYNSPLHF. The DNA of the CDR3 is TGTGCCAGCAGCTTGGCTAGTAGCTATAATTCACCCCTCCACTTT.

The chain carries TRBV11-2 and TRBJ2-3; no definite D call. The CDR3 has 15 amino acids. Trimming cost V 8 bases and J 2 bases, with 17 bases left between them. In germline, CDR1 is SGHAT, CDR2 FQNNGV. Here the CDR3 reads CASAKLGPNTDTQYF. The CDR3 DNA reads as TGTGCCAGCGCAAAACTGGGCCCTAACACAGATACGCAGTATTTT.